This T cell receptor beta chain was captured by sequencing in a study of shared clonotypes between healthy human individuals. Study-wide points: Sharing across four donors was seen in 4% to 5% of naive CD4 clonotypes. Large sequencing depth failed to make sorted-subset sequencing complete, rarefaction showed.

The CDR3 is 16 amino acids. V was cut by 0 bases and J by 1 base, with 11 bases left in between. The germline V gene has CDR1 SGHTA and CDR2 FQGTGA. Concerning this clone: What it binds is not known.

The data were produced by immunoSEQ multiplex PCR, yet TCRdb's version contains in-frame clones alone and is incomplete. The table has 2 million to 2.5 million clones, approximately 95% seen once. The material sequenced was naive CD4+ T cells from PBMCs. Specified subset: CD45RA+ positively selected. This receptor was identified in a young man in good health. Some clones in this sample may be carry-over from other donors' samples. The rearrangement uses TRBV7-3 and TRBJ2-3; D is perhaps TRBD1 (5 bases). This chain's CDR3 is CASSLTAPRGTDTQYF. CDR3 DNA sequence: TGTGCCAGCAGCTTAACGGCCCCCAGGGGCACAGATACGCAGTATTTT.